This TCR beta chain emerged from a study of T-cell reconstitution after alpha-beta-depleted transplantation in children. This CDR3 has 18 residues. With 5 bases clipped from V and 3 bases from J, the junction kept 9 bases outside the gene matches. Researchers prepared the TCRbeta library using unique molecular identifiers, the study reports. TCRdb fed the PCR reads into MiXCR, producing one record per CDR3 protein. The sample has a few hundred thousand distinct CDR3 sequences; roughly 9.5% are singletons. This clonotype was seen more than once but under ten times. The V call is TRBV12-3 or TRBV12-4, the J call TRBJ2-1; 14 positions agree with TRBD2. The material sequenced was PBMCs from the stem cell graft donor, taken from the stem cell graft. The TCR sequence derives from a human donor who donated a stem cell graft to a child with SCID. The CDR3 reads CASSLSGLAGARYNEQFF. DNA for the CDR3: TGTGCCAGCAGTCTCTCGGGACTAGCGGGGGCTCGCTACAATGAGCAGTTCTTC.